These 8 T cell receptor beta chains were sequenced from one sample in a study of monozygotic twins with inflammatory bowel disease. For each CDR3 protein, TCRdb gives one entry from its re-call of the 5' RACE reads, without DNA. There are about 300,000 distinct CDR3 sequences in the sample, with about 5% held by the top ten. The sample consisted of blood. The receptors derive from a human donor with ulcerative colitis or Crohn's disease, or a healthy co-twin of an affected twin (not recorded which).

The gene calls are TRBV7-3 and TRBJ2-1. Germline values: CDR1 SGHTA, CDR2 FQGTGA. This CDR3 is 11 amino acids long. CDR3 region: CASSLEHSQFF.

V usage is TRBV28 and J usage is TRBJ1-2. Germline V gene sequence: CDR1 MDHEN, CDR2 SYDVKM. The CDR3 runs to 12 residues. CDR3 sequence reads: CASSTRGYGYTF.

The chain has TRBV12-3 or TRBV12-4 and TRBJ2-7. The CDR3 sequence is 13 residues long. CDR3 loop: CASRKTGYYEQYF.

The genes are TRBV12-3 or TRBV12-4 and TRBJ2-1; TCRdb lists TRBD1, though no DNA is available to test this call. The CDR3 extends over 16 amino acids. This CDR3 is CASSLVVGVTDNEQFF.

The rearrangement links TRBV10-3 to TRBJ2-1; lacking DNA, the TRBD1 call made by TCRdb goes unchecked. CDR1 is ENHRY, CDR2 SYGVKD, per germline. The CDR3 runs to 13 residues. The CDR3 spells CAIRGTGDNEQFF.

This chain joins TRBV15 and TRBJ2-7; the TCRdb call, TRBD1, lacks DNA for checking. The length of the CDR3 is 16 residues. CDR1 and CDR2 (germline): LNHNV, YYDKDF (reference sequence). The chain's CDR3 is CATSREGVASSYEQYF.

The CDR3 here is CAWRLAGTGELFF. The V gene is TRBV30, the J gene TRBJ2-2; the D call from TCRdb, TRBD2, cannot be confirmed without DNA. The CDR3 extends over 13 amino acids. Germline V lookup: CDR1 GTSNPN, CDR2 SVGIG (reference sequence).

This chain joins TRBV5-1 and TRBJ2-1; the D gene TCRdb calls, TRBD1, cannot be checked with no DNA. This CDR3 has 18 amino acids. Germline V gene lookup returns CDR1 SGHRS and CDR2 YFSETQ. The CDR3 loop is CASSSAVWTGGFSNEQFF.